This TCR beta chain was identified during a study of blood T cell repertoires in COVID-19. The CDR3 has 13 amino acids. Germline assignment: CDR1 KGHSH and CDR2 LQKENI. V lost 3 bases, J lost 1 base, and 3 bases lay in between. Original methodology: Reference gene primer amplification gave nucleated cell count estimates. Repertoires were generated with immunoSEQ multiplex PCR, while TCRdb's copy carries only in-frame clones and drops some. V, J and clone size are taken as reported in that table, and D and trimming were inferred from the DNA itself. This sample has 87,000 or so clones, with about nine tenths found just once.

The TCR was taken from a woman between 50 and 59 years old with active or convalescent COVID-19. The chain employs TRBV18 and TRBJ2-2; D ambiguous. Sequencing used peripheral blood. CDR3 in DNA: TGTGCCAGCTCACCGCGGAACACCGGGGAGCTGTTTTTT. Residues: CASSPRNTGELFF.